This T cell receptor beta chain is from a study of blood T cell repertoires in COVID-19. At the level of the study: Italy, Spain and the United States were the sources of the convalescent and acute COVID-19 samples. In each case, the material was cDNA or gDNA derived from T cells, B-cell-depleted T cells, or PBMCs.

In the authors' methods: Estimates of nucleated cell counts were drawn from the amplification of reference gene primers. TCRdb's table, derived via immunoSEQ multiplex PCR, lists solely in-frame clones and lacks some. The V and J calls and the clone size are those of that table, but D and trimming were determined from the DNA. The sample has 230,000 or so clones, around 80% seen once. Input material: peripheral blood. The TCR comes from a human donor in a cohort sampled during active COVID-19.

The CDR3 here is CAWSVAGGIGEQYF. The CDR3, as DNA: TGTGCCTGGAGTGTGGCGGGAGGAATAGGGGAGCAGTACTTC. This chain connects TRBV30 to TRBJ2-7; 8 nucleotides match TRBD2. Trimming at V came to 0 bases and at J to 7 bases, leaving 8 bases not matched to a gene. The germline gives CDR1 GTSNPN, CDR2 SVGIG (reference sequence). The CDR3 is 14 residues long.